What follows describes a single T cell receptor beta chain. This record comes from a study of cytotoxic CD8 clonotypes in ibrutinib-treated CLL. Study summary: Partial responders about 25, complete 2; roughly 12 progressed and about 15 stayed in remission by median roughly 73 months.

The V gene's germline CDR1 is SGHKS and CDR2 YYEKEE (reference sequence). V was pared by 6 bases and J by 7 bases, with 17 bases between. The CDR3 is 13 amino acids. The method was immunoSEQ multiplex PCR; TCRdb's version includes in-frame clones alone and lacks a portion of them. The sample includes 130,000 to 150,000 clones, 79% of them seen just once. This receptor was obtained from a human donor with chronic lymphocytic leukemia. The rearrangement links TRBV5-5 to TRBJ2-7, with D tentatively TRBD2 (5 bases). The sequenced sample was PBMCs, obtained after 12 months of ibrutinib treatment. The CDR3 region has the DNA TGTGCCAGCACTTACGGATCTTCGGGAGAGCAGTACTTC. It codes for CASTYGSSGEQYF.